The next 11 T cell receptor beta chains were all read from a single sample in a study of CD8 T cells in Susac syndrome. RNA, at roughly 0.45 to 1 ug, was reverse transcribed with random hexamers. Via MiXCR, TCRdb re-called the immunoSEQ multiplex PCR reads, giving one row per CDR3 protein. The sample has about 110,000 distinct CDR3 sequences, around 97% seen once. The sequenced sample consisted of CD4+ T cells from PBMCs. These receptors originate from a human donor in good health.

The chain uses TRBV18 and TRBJ1-1, with D hard to call. The V gene lost 8 bases and the J gene lost 1 base, with 11 bases spanning the gap. The CDR3 runs 13 residues. CDR1 is KGHSH, CDR2 LQKENI, per germline. CDR3 loop: CASPSRENTEAFF. DNA of the CDR3: TGTGCCAGCCCTTCACGGGAGAACACTGAAGCTTTCTTT.

The V gene is TRBV12-3 or TRBV12-4, the J gene TRBJ1-5, with D possibly matching TRBD1 (5 bases). The CDR3 totals 16 residues. Trimming removed 5 bases at V and 0 bases at J, with 14 bases between. In nucleotides, the CDR3 is TGTGCCAGCAGTCCCGGGGGGAGCTATAGCAATCAGCCCCAGCATTTT. This sequence encodes CASSPGGSYSNQPQHF.

V is TRBV6-1 and J is TRBJ2-1; D ambiguous. This CDR3 has 12 amino acids. V gave up 5 bases and J gave up 0 bases, with 2 bases separating them. Germline CDR1 reads MNHNS; CDR2 reads SASEGT. The CDR3 protein is CASSISYNEQFF. For the CDR3, the DNA is TGTGCCAGCAGTATCTCCTACAATGAGCAGTTCTTC.

The chain has TRBV29-1 and TRBJ1-4; TRBD1 matches at 7 bases. J was trimmed by 4 bases and V by 5 bases; bases with no gene match: 10. The germline V gene encodes CDR1 SQVTM and CDR2 ANQGSEA. This CDR3 has 15 amino acids. CDR3 nucleotide sequence: TGCAGCGTTCAACGGACAGGAGTGAGTAATGAAAAACTGTTTTTT. Protein: CSVQRTGVSNEKLFF.

The chain has TRBV5-4 and TRBJ2-2; D unresolved. The V end was cut by 6 bases, the J end by 5 bases, with 8 bases between. The germline CDR1 and CDR2 sequences are SGHNT and YYREEE (reference sequence). The CDR3 sequence is 12 residues long. The CDR3 loop is CASTLLTGELFF. As DNA, the CDR3 is TGTGCCAGCACCCTCCTGACCGGGGAGCTGTTTTTT. The whole variable domain, remainder taken from reference TRBV5-4 and TRBJ2-2, is ETGVTQSPTHLIKTRGQQVTLRCSSQSGHNTVSWYQQALGQGPQFIFQYYREEENGRGNFPPRFSGLQFPNYSSELNVNALELDDSALYLCASTLLTGELFFGEGSRLTVL.

V is TRBV6-2 or TRBV6-3 and J is TRBJ2-3; TRBD1 is a possible D gene (6 bases). Trimming removed 5 bases from V and 4 bases from J, with 16 bases in between. CDR3 size: 15 residues. Germline CDR1 reads MNHEY; CDR2 reads SVGEGT. The CDR3 DNA is TGTGCCAGCAGTCCGAATATCAGGGGCCCAGATACGCAGTATTTT. Translated, it gives CASSPNIRGPDTQYF.

V usage is TRBV3-1 and J usage is TRBJ2-1; TRBD2 agrees at 11 bases. V was clipped by 4 bases and J by 15 bases; unmatched bases: 14. The CDR3 totals 15 residues. In germline, CDR1 is LGHDT, CDR2 YNNKEL (reference sequence). The CDR3: CASSPSLAGGPTGFF. For the CDR3, the DNA is TGTGCCAGCAGCCCCTCGCTAGCGGGGGGCCCGACGGGGTTCTTC.

The rearrangement uses TRBV4-3 and TRBJ2-7; 7 nucleotides align to TRBD1. V trimming: 3 bases; J trimming: 3 bases; junction bases outside the gene matches: 14. CDR1 is LGHNA, CDR2 YSLEER, per germline. The CDR3 runs to 17 residues. As DNA, the CDR3 is TGCGCCAGCAGCCAGACCAGGGCTTCGGGACAGTACTACGAGCAGTACTTC. The encoded protein is CASSQTRASGQYYEQYF.

This clonotype appeared once. The chain combines TRBV7-6 with TRBJ2-1; no firm D call. The CDR3 totals 14 residues. V was trimmed by 5 bases and J by 7 bases, leaving 15 bases between them. Looked up from germline, CDR1 is SGHVS and CDR2 is FNYEAQ. CDR3 sequence: CASSNPVRRNEQFF. DNA of the CDR3: TGTGCCAGCAGCAACCCGGTCCGTCGGAATGAGCAGTTCTTC. Variable domain in full (rest from reference TRBV7-6 and TRBJ2-1): GAGVSQSPRYKVTKRGQDVALRCDPISGHVSLYWYRQALGQGPEFLTYFNYEAQQDKSGLPNDRFSAERPEGSISTLTIQRTEQRDSAMYRCASSNPVRRNEQFFGPGTRLTVL.

The rearrangement joins TRBV7-9 to TRBJ2-2; D tentatively reads TRBD1 or TRBD2 (6 bases each). The CDR3 extends over 15 amino acids. Trimming pared 4 bases from V and 4 bases from J, leaving 13 bases between. The germline V gene has CDR1 SEHNR and CDR2 FQNEAQ (reference sequence). The CDR3 loop reads CASSSFKGGTGELFF. CDR3 coding DNA: TGTGCCAGCAGCTCCTTTAAGGGGGGCACCGGGGAGCTGTTTTTT.

V and J are TRBV13 and TRBJ1-5, with D hard to call. The CDR3 covers 15 residues. Germline CDR1 and CDR2: PRHDT and FYEKMQ (reference sequence). Trimming stripped 0 bases from V and 0 bases from J, with 6 bases between. The CDR3 region is CASSLGQPSNQPQHF. In DNA form, the CDR3 reads TGTGCCAGCAGCTTAGGGCAGCCTAGCAATCAGCCCCAGCATTTT.